This is a list of T cell receptor beta chains from one sample in a study of cytomegalovirus exposure and HLA in healthy donors. Profiling relied on immunoSEQ multiplex PCR, and the TCRdb table lists in-frame clones only, not all of them. Of roughly 120,000 clones listed, 70% to 90% are singletons. The sequenced material came from PBMCs. All receptors derive from a woman aged 18-29 years in good health and CMV-seropositive. The CDR3 runs from the conserved cysteine through the conserved F or W. Each record gives: V gene, clone size, J gene, D gene, CDR3 protein, CDR3 DNA. The D gene is left open where the match is weak. Clone size is given for some rows only: seen once, a few or many times, or a class if the clone is expanded.

TRBV2	.	TRBJ2-7	.	CASRETRDEQYF	TGTGCCAGCAGAGAGACGCGGGACGAGCAGTACTTC
TRBV6-5	.	TRBJ2-7	TRBD1	CASRPPEDRAEEQYF	TGTGCCAGCAGGCCCCCGGAGGACAGGGCTGAAGAGCAGTACTTC
TRBV30	.	TRBJ1-1	.	CAWSGVGGGWTEAFF	TGTGCCTGGAGTGGGGTAGGAGGAGGTTGGACTGAAGCTTTCTTT
TRBV7-3	few	TRBJ2-1	.	CASSYNIQGGEQFF	TGTGCCAGCAGCTACAATATCCAGGGAGGTGAGCAGTTCTTC
TRBV9	.	TRBJ1-1	.	CASSVTLNTEAFF	TGTGCCAGCAGCGTAACCCTAAACACTGAAGCTTTCTTT
TRBV27	few	TRBJ2-2	TRBD2	CASRRLAGEGELFF	TGTGCCAGCAGACGACTAGCGGGGGAGGGGGAGCTGTTTTTT
TRBV5-1	once	TRBJ1-5	.	CASSITGLSNQPQHF	TGCGCCAGCAGCATTACAGGGCTAAGCAATCAGCCCCAGCATTTT
TRBV19	.	TRBJ2-1	.	CASSIVETAPDNEQFF	TGTGCCAGTAGTATAGTGGAGACAGCCCCCGACAATGAGCAGTTCTTC
TRBV28	.	TRBJ1-4	TRBD1	CASSRELGTEGEKLFF	TGTGCCAGCAGTCGGGAACTAGGGACAGAGGGGGAAAAACTGTTTTTT
TRBV2	once	TRBJ1-2	.	CASSENWGTFCTF	TGTGCCAGCAGTGAAAATTGGGGGACTTTCTGCACCTTC
TRBV6-1	.	TRBJ1-1	.	CASKAEGTEAFF	TGTGCCAGCAAAGCGGAGGGCACTGAAGCTTTCTTT
TRBV7-2	.	TRBJ1-2	.	CASSLNGDNRYGYTF	TGTGCCAGCAGCCTAAACGGGGACAACCGCTATGGCTACACCTTC
TRBV4-3	.	TRBJ2-1	.	CASSQELDNEQFF	TGCGCCAGCAGCCAAGAATTAGACAATGAGCAGTTCTTC
TRBV4-2	.	TRBJ1-2	TRBD1	CASSQVEGADYGYTF	TGTGCCAGCAGCCAAGTTGAGGGGGCAGACTATGGCTACACCTTC
TRBV6-1	.	TRBJ1-2	.	CASTRAAPLNYGYTF	TGTGCCAGCACCAGGGCAGCTCCTCTTAACTATGGCTACACCTTC
TRBV15	.	TRBJ1-4	.	CATSSAGTANEKLFF	TGTGCCACCAGCAGCGCCGGCACAGCTAATGAAAAACTGTTTTTT
TRBV13	.	TRBJ2-7	.	CASSLGGLEQYF	TGTGCCAGCAGCTTAGGTGGGCTCGAGCAGTACTTC
TRBV5-1	.	TRBJ1-4	.	CASSLQPGGLNEKLFF	TGCGCCAGCAGCTTGCAGCCCGGGGGGCTGAATGAAAAACTGTTTTTT
TRBV5-1	.	TRBJ2-1	TRBD1	CASSLGQGAVGNEQFF	TGCGCCAGCAGCTTGGGACAGGGGGCTGTCGGGAATGAGCAGTTCTTC
TRBV5-1	.	TRBJ1-1	TRBD1	CASSLGQGLNTEAFF	TGCGCCAGCAGCCTAGGACAGGGGTTGAACACTGAAGCTTTCTTT
TRBV11-2	.	TRBJ2-7	TRBD1	CASSLTWRGEGQGSYEQYF	TGTGCCAGCAGCTTAACGTGGAGAGGAGAGGGACAGGGGTCCTACGAGCAGTACTTC
TRBV4-1	.	TRBJ1-1	TRBD1	CASSQQGAYTEAFF	TGCGCCAGCAGCCAACAGGGGGCGTACACTGAAGCTTTCTTT
TRBV28	.	TRBJ1-2	.	CASSLTVYGYTF	TGTGCCAGCAGCTTGACAGTCTATGGCTACACCTTC
TRBV7-9	.	TRBJ2-5	.	CASSFRGQETQYF	TGTGCCAGCAGCTTCAGAGGCCAAGAGACCCAGTACTTC
TRBV15	.	TRBJ2-3	TRBD2	CATSTRLGGSTGDTQYF	TGTGCCACCAGCACCCGACTGGGCGGGAGTACGGGGGATACGCAGTATTTT
TRBV7-9	.	TRBJ2-7	TRBD1	CASSPWTGLTYEQYF	TGTGCCAGCAGCCCGTGGACAGGGTTAACCTACGAGCAGTACTTC
TRBV7-6	.	TRBJ2-1	.	CASSFSLAPSSYNEQFF	TGTGCCAGCAGCTTTAGCCTAGCACCGAGCTCCTACAATGAGCAGTTCTTC
TRBV5-1	.	TRBJ1-1	.	CASSLRQENTEAFF	TGCGCCAGCAGCTTGAGGCAGGAGAACACTGAAGCTTTCTTT
TRBV10-3	.	TRBJ1-1	.	CAISDSKNTEAFF	TGTGCCATCAGTGACTCTAAGAACACTGAAGCTTTCTTT
TRBV5-8	.	TRBJ2-7	.	CASSFGGSVMGF	TGTGCCAGCAGCTTTGGAGGTTCGGTCATGGGGTTC
TRBV5-4	.	TRBJ2-7	.	CASSPGGYEQYF	TGTGCCAGCAGCCCCGGGGGATACGAGCAGTACTTC
TRBV28	.	TRBJ1-5	.	CASRPHQALNQPQHF	TGTGCCAGCAGACCTCATCAGGCCCTCAATCAGCCCCAGCATTTT